These T cell receptor beta chains were read from a single sample in a study of technical replicates of blood from a few donors. Sequenced by immunoSEQ multiplex PCR; TCRdb stores in-frame clones only, minus some. The repertoire holds around 56,000 clones, with nearly 95% as singletons. The specimen was PBMCs. The receptor set was obtained from a human donor in good health. Some clones in this sample may be carry-over from other donors' samples. Both conserved end residues are part of each CDR3. A D gene is named only where the DNA matches it firmly. The size of a clone is reported for some rows only, either as once, few or many, or as a class for expanded clones.

j_call: TRBJ1-2; clone_size: NA; cdr3_length: 14; d_call: NA; v_call: TRBV7-8; cdr3_nt: TGTGCCAGCAGCTCTACCTACGCAGGGTCTGGCTACACCTTC; cdr3_aa: CASSSTYAGSGYTF
j_call: TRBJ1-2; clone_size: once; cdr3_length: 14; d_call: NA; v_call: TRBV4-2; cdr3_nt: TGTGCCAGCAGCCAAAGTGGGGGGAGTTATGGCTACACCTTC; cdr3_aa: CASSQSGGSYGYTF
j_call: TRBJ1-4; clone_size: NA; cdr3_length: 15; d_call: NA; v_call: TRBV11-2; cdr3_nt: TGTGCCAGCAGCACGGGTTGGCTGCCTAATGAAAAACTGTTTTTT; cdr3_aa: CASSTGWLPNEKLFF
j_call: TRBJ1-2; clone_size: NA; cdr3_length: 15; d_call: NA; v_call: TRBV6-5; cdr3_nt: TGTGCCAGCAGACCCCCGGGACAAAAGGGCGCGGGCTACACCTTC; cdr3_aa: CASRPPGQKGAGYTF
j_call: TRBJ2-7; clone_size: NA; cdr3_length: 14; d_call: NA; v_call: TRBV30; cdr3_nt: TGTGCCTGGAGTGTACAGGTTAGCTCCTACGAGCAGTACTTC; cdr3_aa: CAWSVQVSSYEQYF
j_call: TRBJ2-1; clone_size: NA; cdr3_length: 14; d_call: TRBD1; v_call: TRBV10-3; cdr3_nt: TGTGCCATCAGTGCCGGGACAGATTTTGGTGAGCAGTTCTTC; cdr3_aa: CAISAGTDFGEQFF
j_call: TRBJ2-5; clone_size: NA; cdr3_length: 14; d_call: TRBD2; v_call: TRBV5-1; cdr3_nt: TGCGCCAGCAGCCCGGTGGGAGGGCAAGAGACCCAGTACTTC; cdr3_aa: CASSPVGGQETQYF
j_call: TRBJ1-4; clone_size: NA; cdr3_length: 14; d_call: NA; v_call: TRBV18; cdr3_nt: TGTGCCAGCTCACAAGACAGGCCGGATGAAAAACTGTTTTTT; cdr3_aa: CASSQDRPDEKLFF
j_call: TRBJ2-3; clone_size: NA; cdr3_length: 13; d_call: TRBD2; v_call: TRBV11-3; cdr3_nt: TGTGCCAGCAGCTTCGGACTAGCTGATACGCAGTATTTT; cdr3_aa: CASSFGLADTQYF
j_call: TRBJ2-1; clone_size: NA; cdr3_length: 13; d_call: TRBD2; v_call: TRBV12-5; cdr3_nt: TGTGCTAGTGGTTTGGCAGCGGGGGATGAGCAGTTCTTC; cdr3_aa: CASGLAAGDEQFF
j_call: TRBJ2-7; clone_size: NA; cdr3_length: 11; d_call: NA; v_call: TRBV10-2; cdr3_nt: TGCGCCAGCAGCCCTAGCTACGAGCAGTACTTC; cdr3_aa: CASSPSYEQYF
j_call: TRBJ2-3; clone_size: NA; cdr3_length: 11; d_call: NA; v_call: TRBV29-1; cdr3_nt: TGCAGCGTTGGTAACGGAGATACGCAGTATTTT; cdr3_aa: CSVGNGDTQYF
j_call: TRBJ2-3; clone_size: NA; cdr3_length: 14; d_call: NA; v_call: TRBV5-4; cdr3_nt: TGTGCCAGCAGCTTTAATACAGGGAAGTACACGCAGTATTTT; cdr3_aa: CASSFNTGKYTQYF
j_call: TRBJ1-1; clone_size: NA; cdr3_length: 17; d_call: TRBD1; v_call: TRBV4-3; cdr3_nt: TGCGCCAGCAGCCAATCCCCTCCTGGACAGGCCAACACTGAAGCTTTCTTT; cdr3_aa: CASSQSPPGQANTEAFF
j_call: TRBJ2-3; clone_size: NA; cdr3_length: 15; d_call: NA; v_call: TRBV6-4; cdr3_nt: TGTGCCAGCAGTGACTCACAGGGCGCCCCAGATACGCAGTATTTT; cdr3_aa: CASSDSQGAPDTQYF
j_call: TRBJ1-2; clone_size: NA; cdr3_length: 16; d_call: NA; v_call: TRBV9; cdr3_nt: TGTGCCAGCAGCGTCGGTCCCCCCTCAGGAAGCTATGGCTACACCTTC; cdr3_aa: CASSVGPPSGSYGYTF
j_call: TRBJ1-1; clone_size: once; cdr3_length: 13; d_call: NA; v_call: TRBV10-3; cdr3_nt: TGTGCCATCACTCCGGTAAGGGGGACTGAAGCTTTCTTT; cdr3_aa: CAITPVRGTEAFF
j_call: TRBJ1-1; clone_size: NA; cdr3_length: 15; d_call: NA; v_call: TRBV7-8; cdr3_nt: TGTGCCAGCAGCTTAGCCGTCGGAGTGAACACTGAAGCTTTCTTT; cdr3_aa: CASSLAVGVNTEAFF
j_call: TRBJ2-3; clone_size: NA; cdr3_length: 17; d_call: TRBD2; v_call: TRBV25-1; cdr3_nt: TGTGCCAGCAGTGAAGGCCTAGCGGGGCGCAGCACAGATACGCAGTATTTT; cdr3_aa: CASSEGLAGRSTDTQYF
j_call: TRBJ2-1; clone_size: NA; cdr3_length: 13; d_call: NA; v_call: TRBV7-9; cdr3_nt: TGTGCCAGCAGCCTCCCGACCCGGGATGAGCAGTTCTTC; cdr3_aa: CASSLPTRDEQFF
j_call: TRBJ1-2; clone_size: NA; cdr3_length: 14; d_call: NA; v_call: TRBV2; cdr3_nt: TGTGCCAGCACCATGGGCAGGAGGAACTATGGCTACACCTTC; cdr3_aa: CASTMGRRNYGYTF
j_call: TRBJ1-1; clone_size: NA; cdr3_length: 14; d_call: TRBD1; v_call: TRBV7-2; cdr3_nt: TGTGCCAGCAGCGGACAGGGAGGTCGGACTGAAGCTTTCTTT; cdr3_aa: CASSGQGGRTEAFF
j_call: TRBJ2-1; clone_size: NA; cdr3_length: 13; d_call: TRBD2; v_call: TRBV29-1; cdr3_nt: TGCAGCACCTCAGAAGCGGGGGCTTTAAGAGAGTTCTTC; cdr3_aa: CSTSEAGALREFF
j_call: TRBJ1-1; clone_size: NA; cdr3_length: 13; d_call: NA; v_call: TRBV7-8; cdr3_nt: TGTGCCAGCAGCTTTCGGGTTAACACTGAAGCTTTCTTT; cdr3_aa: CASSFRVNTEAFF
j_call: TRBJ2-7; clone_size: NA; cdr3_length: 14; d_call: NA; v_call: TRBV28; cdr3_nt: TGTGCCAGCAGTTCCCCCGGGGGAACCTACGAGCAGTACTTC; cdr3_aa: CASSSPGGTYEQYF
j_call: TRBJ1-3; clone_size: NA; cdr3_length: 15; d_call: NA; v_call: TRBV11-1; cdr3_nt: TGTGCCAGCAGCCGCGGGACGGGGCTCGGAAACACCATATATTTT; cdr3_aa: CASSRGTGLGNTIYF
j_call: TRBJ2-5; clone_size: NA; cdr3_length: 13; d_call: TRBD1; v_call: TRBV5-6; cdr3_nt: TGTGCCAGCAGGGGATGGACAGGAGAGACCCAGTACTTC; cdr3_aa: CASRGWTGETQYF
j_call: TRBJ1-2; clone_size: NA; cdr3_length: 12; d_call: NA; v_call: TRBV30; cdr3_nt: TGTGCGGTACAGGGAGATATTTATGGCTACACCTTC; cdr3_aa: CAVQGDIYGYTF
j_call: TRBJ2-7; clone_size: NA; cdr3_length: 13; d_call: TRBD2; v_call: TRBV27; cdr3_nt: TGTGCCAGCCCCCCGGTGCGGGGGATCGAGCAGTACTTC; cdr3_aa: CASPPVRGIEQYF
j_call: TRBJ1-5; clone_size: NA; cdr3_length: 15; d_call: TRBD1; v_call: TRBV2; cdr3_nt: TGTGCCAGCAGGAGGACAGGGTATAGCAATCAGCCCCAGCATTTT; cdr3_aa: CASRRTGYSNQPQHF
j_call: TRBJ1-4; clone_size: once; cdr3_length: 16; d_call: TRBD1; v_call: TRBV5-1; cdr3_nt: TGCGCCAGCAGCTTGGCCCCGGGACAGGGTAATGAAAAACTGTTTTTT; cdr3_aa: CASSLAPGQGNEKLFF
j_call: TRBJ2-7; clone_size: NA; cdr3_length: 15; d_call: TRBD1; v_call: TRBV10-1; cdr3_nt: TGCGCCAGCAGTGGCCGGGACAGAGAGGACTACGAGCAGTACTTC; cdr3_aa: CASSGRDREDYEQYF
j_call: TRBJ2-7; clone_size: NA; cdr3_length: 19; d_call: TRBD1; v_call: TRBV7-9; cdr3_nt: TGTGCCAGCAGCTTAAGTCCGGATCTCTCTCCCAGGGGGTCCTACGAGCAGTACTTC; cdr3_aa: CASSLSPDLSPRGSYEQYF
j_call: TRBJ2-5; clone_size: NA; cdr3_length: 16; d_call: TRBD2; v_call: TRBV7-9; cdr3_nt: TGTGCCAGCAGCTTAGATCGGTCCGGGAGGGAAGAGACCCAGTACTTC; cdr3_aa: CASSLDRSGREETQYF
j_call: TRBJ2-1; clone_size: NA; cdr3_length: 17; d_call: NA; v_call: TRBV7-3; cdr3_nt: TGTGCCAGCAGCATAGATTCCGGCGGGTCTTCTTACAATGAGCAGTTCTTC; cdr3_aa: CASSIDSGGSSYNEQFF
j_call: TRBJ1-5; clone_size: NA; cdr3_length: 16; d_call: NA; v_call: TRBV6-6; cdr3_nt: TGTGCCAGCAGTTACTTACAGGGTAGCGGCAATCAGCCCCAGCATTTT; cdr3_aa: CASSYLQGSGNQPQHF
j_call: TRBJ2-1; clone_size: NA; cdr3_length: 15; d_call: TRBD1; v_call: TRBV5-8; cdr3_nt: TGTGCCAGCAGCTTCAGGACAGGGAGCAACAATGAGCAGTTCTTC; cdr3_aa: CASSFRTGSNNEQFF
j_call: TRBJ2-3; clone_size: NA; cdr3_length: 15; d_call: TRBD1; v_call: TRBV6-6; cdr3_nt: TGTGCCAGTCGACCCCTGGGACAGTACACAGATACGCAGTATTTT; cdr3_aa: CASRPLGQYTDTQYF
j_call: TRBJ2-1; clone_size: NA; cdr3_length: 15; d_call: TRBD2; v_call: TRBV5-1; cdr3_nt: TGCGCCAGCAGCGTTTTAGCGGGAGTGGCGCATGAGCAGTTCTTC; cdr3_aa: CASSVLAGVAHEQFF
j_call: TRBJ1-4; clone_size: NA; cdr3_length: 14; d_call: NA; v_call: TRBV6-5; cdr3_nt: TGTGCCAGCAGTTACGCAGGGGTTAATGAAAAACTGTTTTTT; cdr3_aa: CASSYAGVNEKLFF
j_call: TRBJ1-5; clone_size: NA; cdr3_length: 16; d_call: TRBD1; v_call: TRBV7-6; cdr3_nt: TGTGCCAGCAGCTTAGGGGGACAGGGGGCGAGACAGCCCCAGCATTTT; cdr3_aa: CASSLGGQGARQPQHF
j_call: TRBJ2-5; clone_size: NA; cdr3_length: 15; d_call: NA; v_call: TRBV7-9; cdr3_nt: TGTGCCAGCAGCCGCGGAAACAGGGACCAAGAGACCCAGTACTTC; cdr3_aa: CASSRGNRDQETQYF
j_call: TRBJ1-1; clone_size: NA; cdr3_length: 13; d_call: NA; v_call: TRBV2; cdr3_nt: TGTGCCAGCACCAGGACACCGAACACTGAAGCTTTCTTT; cdr3_aa: CASTRTPNTEAFF
j_call: TRBJ2-3; clone_size: NA; cdr3_length: 12; d_call: NA; v_call: TRBV7-6; cdr3_nt: TGTGCCAGCAGTCCTACTTCGGATACGCAGTATTTT; cdr3_aa: CASSPTSDTQYF
j_call: TRBJ2-5; clone_size: NA; cdr3_length: 15; d_call: NA; v_call: TRBV4-3; cdr3_nt: TGCGCCAGCAGCCAAAAGGGGTTAGTTTCGGAGACCCAGTACTTC; cdr3_aa: CASSQKGLVSETQYF
j_call: TRBJ2-7; clone_size: NA; cdr3_length: 13; d_call: TRBD2; v_call: TRBV6-1; cdr3_nt: TGTGCCGGAGATAGCGGGGGCGGCTACGAGCAGTACTTC; cdr3_aa: CAGDSGGGYEQYF
j_call: TRBJ1-1; clone_size: NA; cdr3_length: 14; d_call: TRBD1; v_call: TRBV10-3; cdr3_nt: TGTGCCATCAGTGACAGACAGGGTTATACTGAAGCTTTCTTT; cdr3_aa: CAISDRQGYTEAFF
j_call: TRBJ2-7; clone_size: NA; cdr3_length: 15; d_call: NA; v_call: TRBV5-4; cdr3_nt: TGTGCCAGCAGGGGCGGGACGGGGACCTCCTACGAGCAGTACTTC; cdr3_aa: CASRGGTGTSYEQYF
j_call: TRBJ1-2; clone_size: NA; cdr3_length: 15; d_call: TRBD1; v_call: TRBV19; cdr3_nt: TGTGCCAGTAGAATGGACAGGAACGTCGGTGGTGGCTACACCTTC; cdr3_aa: CASRMDRNVGGGYTF
j_call: TRBJ2-5; clone_size: NA; cdr3_length: 13; d_call: TRBD2; v_call: TRBV7-8; cdr3_nt: TGTGCCAGCAGCTTCGTGGGGGAGGGTACCCAGTACTTC; cdr3_aa: CASSFVGEGTQYF
j_call: TRBJ2-3; clone_size: NA; cdr3_length: 19; d_call: TRBD2; v_call: TRBV9; cdr3_nt: TGTGCCAGCAGCGTAGGACTAGCGGGAGGACGAACTAGCACAGATACGCAGTATTTT; cdr3_aa: CASSVGLAGGRTSTDTQYF
j_call: TRBJ1-6; clone_size: NA; cdr3_length: 15; d_call: NA; v_call: TRBV5-1; cdr3_nt: TGCGCCAGCAGCTTTTATGGGACATCCAATTCACCCCTCCACTTT; cdr3_aa: CASSFYGTSNSPLHF
j_call: TRBJ1-5; clone_size: NA; cdr3_length: 15; d_call: NA; v_call: TRBV27; cdr3_nt: TGTGCCAGCAGTTTACTCCCGCGGGGCAATCAGCCCCAGCATTTT; cdr3_aa: CASSLLPRGNQPQHF
j_call: TRBJ1-5; clone_size: NA; cdr3_length: 15; d_call: NA; v_call: TRBV2; cdr3_nt: TGTGCCAGCCATCAGGGCAGGAATGTGGGGCAGCCCCAGCATTTT; cdr3_aa: CASHQGRNVGQPQHF
j_call: TRBJ2-1; clone_size: NA; cdr3_length: 18; d_call: NA; v_call: TRBV12-5; cdr3_nt: TGTGCTAGTGGTTTGGGAAGGGGCGGGACTCCTCCCCCGGGTGAGCAGTTCTTC; cdr3_aa: CASGLGRGGTPPPGEQFF
j_call: TRBJ2-7; clone_size: NA; cdr3_length: 14; d_call: TRBD2; v_call: TRBV7-3; cdr3_nt: TGTGCCAGCAGCTTTGGCGGGGGAACGGGCGAGCAGTACTTC; cdr3_aa: CASSFGGGTGEQYF
j_call: TRBJ1-1; clone_size: NA; cdr3_length: 14; d_call: NA; v_call: TRBV7-9; cdr3_nt: TGTGCCAGCAGCTTAGATTTGGGAGCCCACCGGGGGGTCTTT; cdr3_aa: CASSLDLGAHRGVF